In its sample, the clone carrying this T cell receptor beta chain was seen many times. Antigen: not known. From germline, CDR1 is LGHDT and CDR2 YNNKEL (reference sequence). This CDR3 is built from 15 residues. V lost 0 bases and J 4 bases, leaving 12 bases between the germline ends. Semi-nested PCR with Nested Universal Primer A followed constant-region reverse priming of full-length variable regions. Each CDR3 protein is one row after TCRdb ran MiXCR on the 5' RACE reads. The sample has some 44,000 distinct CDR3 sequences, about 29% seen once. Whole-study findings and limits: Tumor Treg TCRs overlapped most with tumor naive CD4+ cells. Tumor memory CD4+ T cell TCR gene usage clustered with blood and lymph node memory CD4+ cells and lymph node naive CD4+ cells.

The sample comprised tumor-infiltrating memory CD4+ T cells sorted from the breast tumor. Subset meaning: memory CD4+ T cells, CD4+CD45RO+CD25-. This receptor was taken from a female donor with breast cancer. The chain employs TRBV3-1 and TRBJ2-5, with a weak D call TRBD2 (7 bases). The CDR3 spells CASSQDRGAPETQYF. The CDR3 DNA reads TGTGCCAGCAGCCAAGATCGGGGGGCTCCAGAGACCCAGTACTTC.